This TCR beta chain comes out of a study of patients and donors after allogeneic stem cell transplantation. Germline V lookup: CDR1 SQVTM, CDR2 ANQGSEA. There are 11 residues in the CDR3. Trimming took 4 bases from V and 4 from J, leaving 7 bases between them. TCRdb recomputed calls from the RT-PCR reads with MiXCR, one row per CDR3 protein. The sample holds about 960,000 distinct CDR3 sequences, roughly 18% seen once. J is TRBJ1-1 and V is TRBV29-1; D is undetermined. The clonotype originates from a human donor who was either an allogeneic HSCT recipient or a stem cell or donor lymphocyte infusion donor (not recorded which). It is not recorded whose cells these are; they may come from a transplant donor. The source material was blood, either unsorted or a sorted T cell fraction (not recorded which). The CDR3 region has the DNA TGCAGCGTTGTACGGGCCACTGAAGCTTTCTTT. The encoded protein is CSVVRATEAFF. Complete variable domain (other parts from reference TRBV29-1 and TRBJ1-1): SAVISQKPSRDICQRGTSLTIQCQVDSQVTMMFWYRQQPGQSLTLIATANQGSEATYESGFVIDKFPISRPNLTFSTLTVSNMSPEDSSIYLCSVVRATEAFFGQGTRLTVV.